One and the same sample provided the 19 T cell receptor beta chains below, sequenced in a study of T cell responses to AZD1222 COVID-19 vaccine. Sequencing was performed with immunoSEQ multiplex PCR; in TCRdb, only in-frame clones are kept and a portion is missing. This table holds 130,000 to 150,000 clones, about 88% found once. Sequenced here: peripheral blood, sampled on day 0 of AZD1222 vaccination. These receptors came from an adult in good health.

The chain combines TRBV7-8 with TRBJ1-2; TRBD1 matches at 8 bases. The CDR3 is made up of 15 amino acids. Germline CDR1 SGHVS, CDR2 FQNEAQ. Trimming took 0 bases from V and 8 from J; bases not matched to a gene: 8. The DNA for the CDR3 is TGTGCCAGCAGCTTAGCTCCAGGGGGCGCGAAAGGCTACACCTTC. As protein: CASSLAPGGAKGYTF.

The sample holds a few counts of this clone. The chain combines TRBV4-3 with TRBJ2-5; D might be TRBD2 (6 bases). Germline CDR1 reads LGHNA; CDR2 reads YSLEER. The CDR3 consists of 14 residues. V was cut by 3 bases and J by 4 bases, with 12 bases left in between. CDR3 protein: CASSQTSLRETQYF. CDR3 DNA sequence: TGCGCCAGCAGCCAGACTAGTCTCCGAGAGACCCAGTACTTC.

The CDR3 protein is CASSEDTRTGEHF. The CDR3 DNA sequence: TGTGCCAGCAGTGAGGATACGAGGACAGGGGAGCACTTT. The rearrangement uses TRBV2 and TRBJ1-6, with 9 bases fitting TRBD1. Per germline, CDR1 SNHLY and CDR2 FYNNEI. The CDR3 has 13 amino acids. The ends lost 3 bases at V and 19 bases at J; junction bases unmatched: 10.

The chain carries TRBV29-1 and TRBJ1-1; D not certain. Germline CDR1 is SQVTM and CDR2 is ANQGSEA. CDR3 length: 12 residues. Between the trimmed V and J ends, which lost 6 bases and 1 base, there was a span of 9 bases. CDR3 nucleotide sequence: TGCAGCGTCCAAGGTGGGAACACTGAAGCTTTCTTT. Amino acid sequence: CSVQGGNTEAFF.

This clone was seen a handful of times. The gene calls are TRBV2 and TRBJ2-6; D gene ambiguous. V was cut by 4 bases and J by 2 bases, with 12 bases left in between. This CDR3 contains 16 residues. The germline gives CDR1 SNHLY, CDR2 FYNNEI. CDR3 loop: CASSVSRSTGANVLTF. DNA for the CDR3: TGTGCCAGCAGTGTCTCCAGATCGACTGGGGCCAACGTCCTGACTTTC.

This chain uses TRBV28 with TRBJ2-7; 9 positions match TRBD1. The CDR3 has 22 residues. V lost 4 bases and J lost 4; bases outside the gene matches: 29. CDR1 and CDR2 (germline): MDHEN, SYDVKM. This chain's CDR3 is CASSSIYPPQPGQGVWGYEQYF. CDR3 DNA sequence: TGTGCCAGCAGTTCGATTTATCCCCCACAGCCGGGACAGGGAGTTTGGGGATACGAGCAGTACTTC.

CDR3 residues: CASSYARGETEAFF. DNA for the CDR3: TGTGCCAGCAGTTACGCCAGGGGGGAAACTGAAGCTTTCTTT. The chain has TRBV6-5 and TRBJ1-1; 7 nucleotides match TRBD1. CDR3 length: 14 amino acids. The trim removed 2 bases at V and 5 bases at J, leaving 5 bases unmatched. CDR1 MNHEY and CDR2 SVGAGI come from the germline V gene.

The chain couples TRBV19 to TRBJ1-1; no firm D call. V lost 7 bases and J 9 bases, leaving 21 bases between the germline ends. This CDR3 has 14 residues. Germline lookup yields CDR1 LNHDA and CDR2 SQIVND (reference sequence). CDR3 coding DNA: TGTGCCAGTACCGAACTCCGGACGGCGACGCAAGCTTTCTTT. Residues: CASTELRTATQAFF. The entire variable domain, with the rest obtained from reference TRBV19 and TRBJ1-1, is as follows: DGGITQSPKYLFRKEGQNVTLSCEQNLNHDAMYWYRQDPGQGLRLIYYSQIVNDFQKGDIAEGYSVSREKKESFPLTVTSAQKNPTAFYLCASTELRTATQAFFGQGTRLTVV.

CDR3 sequence (DNA): TGCGCCAGCAGCTTGGGACCTGGGGCGTCTGAAGCTTTCTTT. Translating it yields CASSLGPGASEAFF. The V call is TRBV5-1, the J call TRBJ1-1, with D maybe TRBD1 (5 bases). The ends were cut back, 0 bases at V and 6 bases at J, with 12 bases in the middle. This CDR3 spans 14 amino acids. From germline, CDR1 is SGHRS and CDR2 YFSETQ.

V gene TRBV29-1 combines with J gene TRBJ1-1, with a possible D match to TRBD1 (5 bases). V lost 5 bases and J 0 bases, leaving 16 bases between the germline ends. Looked up from germline, CDR1 is SQVTM and CDR2 is ANQGSEA. The CDR3 is made up of 15 amino acids. The CDR3 DNA reads as TGCAGCGTTACGACGACGGGGGGTATGAACACTGAAGCTTTCTTT. Its translation is CSVTTTGGMNTEAFF.

The chain joins TRBV19 to TRBJ2-7; D gene ambiguous. This CDR3 is 15 amino acids long. Germline CDR1 is LNHDA and CDR2 is SQIVND (reference sequence). The germline V and J ends were trimmed by 1 base and 5 bases, with 15 bases remaining between them. The CDR3: CASSIVALGSNEQYF. CDR3 nucleotide sequence: TGTGCCAGTAGTATAGTAGCCCTCGGAAGCAACGAGCAGTACTTC.

The chain has TRBV6-1 and TRBJ2-1; D uncertain. The CDR3 covers 15 residues. Germline CDR1 reads MNHNS; CDR2 reads SASEGT. V lost 3 bases and J 9 bases, leaving 18 bases between the germline ends. CDR3 amino acids: CASSDYRPINAEQFF. The CDR3 DNA reads as TGTGCCAGCAGTGATTATAGGCCAATAAACGCTGAGCAGTTCTTC.

The V gene is TRBV6-2 or TRBV6-3, the J gene TRBJ1-5; D remains ambiguous. The germline V gene has CDR1 MNHEY and CDR2 SVGEGT. The CDR3 totals 15 residues. Trimming shortened V by 5 bases and J by 0 bases, and 11 bases separated the two germline ends. Here the CDR3 DNA reads TGTGCCAGCAGTCCAGGATCCTATAGCAATCAGCCCCAGCATTTT. This encodes CASSPGSYSNQPQHF.

This sequence joins TRBV11-2 and TRBJ2-7; D remains ambiguous. The CDR3 is 13 residues long. Per germline, CDR1 SGHAT and CDR2 FQNNGV. V lost 2 bases and J lost 2, with 7 bases in between. The CDR3 sequence is CASSLTTAYEQYF. Here the CDR3 DNA reads TGTGCCAGCAGCTTAACTACAGCCTACGAGCAGTACTTC.

To note about this clone: Within the sample, other DNA sequences also encode this same CDR3. The V gene is TRBV12-3 or TRBV12-4, the J gene TRBJ2-7; no reliable D call. This CDR3 has 12 amino acids. V lost 6 bases and J 0 bases, leaving 6 bases between the germline ends. Here the CDR3 reads CASRHSSYEQYF. The CDR3 DNA sequence: TGTGCCAGCAGACATAGCTCCTACGAGCAGTACTTC.

DNA for the CDR3: TGTGCCAGCCTTCGACTAGCGGGTATCAATGAGCAGTTCTTC. Translation gives CASLRLAGINEQFF. The gene calls are TRBV18 and TRBJ2-1, with 10 bases aligning to TRBD2. CDR1 is KGHSH and CDR2 is LQKENI in the germline V gene. Trimming at V came to 8 bases and at J to 6 bases, leaving 7 bases not matched to a gene. This CDR3 has 14 residues.

The genes are TRBV9 and TRBJ2-1; D perhaps matches TRBD1 (5 bases). Per germline, CDR1 SGDLS and CDR2 YYNGEE. The CDR3 has 14 amino acids. The V and J ends lost 4 bases and 7 bases respectively, with 15 bases between them. The CDR3 DNA reads as TGTGCCAGCAGCCTAGGCGGCAGGACAAATGAGCAGTTCTTC. It yields the protein CASSLGGRTNEQFF.

The V and J genes are TRBV19 and TRBJ1-1; 8 positions match TRBD1. The CDR3 is made up of 15 amino acids. After removal of 5 bases from V and 5 bases from J, the junction contained 10 bases not matched to a gene. The germline gives CDR1 LNHDA, CDR2 SQIVND (reference sequence). This CDR3 is CASSALDREETEAFF. CDR3 nucleotides: TGTGCCAGTAGTGCGCTGGACAGGGAGGAGACTGAAGCTTTCTTT.

The chain couples TRBV15 to TRBJ1-6; D uncertain. Germline V lookup: CDR1 LNHNV, CDR2 YYDKDF (reference sequence). The V end lost 9 bases, the J end lost 7 bases, and 16 bases lay between the germline ends. The CDR3 loop spans 14 amino acids. The CDR3 DNA sequence: TGTGCCACGCAACCAATGGGAGGGAATTCACCCCTCCACTTT. It is translated as CATQPMGGNSPLHF. The full variable domain, completed using reference TRBV15 and TRBJ1-6, is DAMVIQNPRYQVTQFGKPVTLSCSQTLNHNVMYWYQQKSSQAPKLLFHYYDKDFNNEADTPDNFQSRRPNTSFCFLDIRSPGLGDTAMYLCATQPMGGNSPLHFGNGTRLTVT.